Listed below are T cell receptor beta chains from one sample, sequenced in a study of early T cells in non-severe SARS-CoV-2 infection. TCRdb itself ran the 5' RACE reads through MiXCR, one entry per CDR3 protein. The repertoire holds 90,000 to 130,000 distinct CDR3 sequences, with about an eighth as singletons. Sequenced: whole blood. These receptors all stem from an adult who was a healthcare worker with PCR-confirmed SARS-CoV-2 infection or an uninfected control (not recorded which). The CDR3 runs from the conserved cysteine through the conserved F or W. The order of the fields is V gene, CDR3 protein.

TRBV29-1 CSATGSYGYTF
TRBV11-2 CASSSLAGGGETQYF
TRBV6-6 CASSYPYGLGRENTEAFF
TRBV6-1 CASSETGGAGNEQFF
TRBV5-1 CASRPDSYEQYF
TRBV11-2 CASSSPWTGNEQFF
TRBV28 CASRLGLAAYNEQFF
TRBV6-2/TRBV6-3 CASSLGLAGITYEQFF
TRBV5-6 CASSFRDRDTGELFF
TRBV14 CASSQVQGGNEQFF
TRBV12-3/TRBV12-4 CASSPPGRMNQPQHF
TRBV7-6 CASSFIAGVMDEQFF
TRBV11-2 CASSGGLRYEQYF
TRBV11-2 CASTPRGGPNTGELFF
TRBV5-1 CASSKGTSSYNEQFF
TRBV4-2 CASSQLDRDNEQFF
TRBV30 CAWSVSSRTGELFF
TRBV29-1 CSVTGQMNTEAFF
TRBV7-8 CASSKRISYEQYF
TRBV9 CASSPWGGGQPQHF
TRBV11-2 CASSLSLLREQYF
TRBV12-3/TRBV12-4 CASRDRLAGLKETQYF
TRBV3-1 CASSDRPSGVTYEQYF
TRBV7-2 CASSLGPGYEQYF
TRBV12-3/TRBV12-4 CASSPGGGWNEQFF
TRBV20-1 CSAGSGRALYEQYF
TRBV29-1 CSVEFRSSYNEQFF
TRBV19 CASSQGFSYNEQFF
TRBV3-1 CASSINGQGNQPQHF
TRBV7-6 CASSPATVISGNTIYF
TRBV24-1 CATSDTQGPTGELFF
TRBV29-1 CSVSWAGSYGYTF
TRBV25-1 CASEQGRVMKNCFF
TRBV7-9 CASSLGTAASYQETQYF
TRBV24-1 CATLGLNEQFF
TRBV7-6 CASSFRGGEEQYF
TRBV29-1 CSANKGTQETQYF
TRBV29-1 CSVDASRGSEQFF